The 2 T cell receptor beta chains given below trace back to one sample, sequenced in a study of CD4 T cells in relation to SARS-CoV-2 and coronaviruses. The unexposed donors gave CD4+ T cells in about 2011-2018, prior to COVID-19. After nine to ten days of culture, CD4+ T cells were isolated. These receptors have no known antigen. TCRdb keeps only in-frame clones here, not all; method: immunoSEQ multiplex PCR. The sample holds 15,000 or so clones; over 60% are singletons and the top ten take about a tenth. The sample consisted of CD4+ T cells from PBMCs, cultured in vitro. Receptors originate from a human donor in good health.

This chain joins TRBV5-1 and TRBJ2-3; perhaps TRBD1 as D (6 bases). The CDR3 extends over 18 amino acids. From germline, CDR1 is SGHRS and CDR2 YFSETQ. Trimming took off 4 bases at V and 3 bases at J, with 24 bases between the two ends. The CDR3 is CASSGAQGSALGTDTQYF. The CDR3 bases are TGCGCCAGCAGCGGGGCACAGGGTAGCGCCCTCGGGACAGATACGCAGTATTTT.

CDR3 sequence reads: CAITPGTGGARNTEAFF. The DNA of the CDR3 is TGTGCCATCACCCCGGGGACAGGGGGCGCGCGGAACACTGAAGCTTTCTTT. The gene calls are TRBV10-3 and TRBJ1-1; 12 bases are a match to TRBD1. Germline assignment: CDR1 ENHRY and CDR2 SYGVKD. The CDR3 has 17 residues. After removal of 7 bases from V and 1 base from J, the junction contained 10 bases not matched to a gene.